Listed below are T cell receptor beta chains from one sample, sequenced in a study of blood T cell repertoires in COVID-19. The protocol was immunoSEQ multiplex PCR, while the TCRdb copy is restricted to in-frame clones and leaves out a portion. The table includes about 130,000 clones, 74% detected once. The sequencing sample was made of peripheral blood. Source of these receptors: a man aged 55 to 70 with acute or convalescent COVID-19. CDR3s include the opening cysteine and the closing phenylalanine or tryptophan. Each record gives: clone size, J gene, D gene, V gene, CDR3 protein, CDR3 DNA. A D gene is named only where the DNA matches it firmly. Size is stated for part of the rows, as once, few or many counts, or as a class when the clone is expanded.

clone_size: .
j_call: TRBJ1-3
d_call: TRBD1
v_call: TRBV19
cdr3_aa: CASSDRRGNTIYF
cdr3_nt: TGTGCCAGCTCGGACAGGCGAGGAAACACCATATATTTT

clone_size: .
j_call: TRBJ1-2
d_call: TRBD1
v_call: TRBV3-1/TRBV3-2
cdr3_aa: CASSRNPGQVFYGYTF
cdr3_nt: TGTGCCAGCAGCCGCAATCCGGGACAGGTCTTTTATGGCTACACCTTC

clone_size: few
j_call: TRBJ2-1
d_call: .
v_call: TRBV9
cdr3_aa: CASSGGDYNEQFF
cdr3_nt: TGTGCCAGCAGCGGCGGGGACTACAATGAGCAGTTCTTC

clone_size: few
j_call: TRBJ1-4
d_call: .
v_call: TRBV7-8
cdr3_aa: CASSLGHPNEKLFF
cdr3_nt: TGTGCCAGCAGCTTAGGACACCCTAATGAAAAACTGTTTTTT

clone_size: .
j_call: TRBJ1-5
d_call: .
v_call: TRBV12-3/TRBV12-4
cdr3_aa: CASSFSSNQPQHF
cdr3_nt: TGTGCCAGCAGTTTCTCTAGCAATCAGCCCCAGCATTTT

clone_size: few
j_call: TRBJ2-2
d_call: .
v_call: TRBV5-1
cdr3_aa: CASSSSVANTGELFF
cdr3_nt: TGCGCCAGCAGCTCTAGTGTGGCGAACACCGGGGAGCTGTTTTTT

clone_size: few
j_call: TRBJ1-4
d_call: .
v_call: TRBV7-2
cdr3_aa: CASSFGLMQGYNEKLFF
cdr3_nt: TGTGCCAGCAGCTTCGGCTTGATGCAGGGATACAATGAAAAACTGTTTTTT

clone_size: .
j_call: TRBJ1-2
d_call: .
v_call: TRBV24-1
cdr3_aa: CATSDFISGGYTF
cdr3_nt: TGTGCCACCAGTGATTTCATAAGCGGCGGCTACACCTTC

clone_size: .
j_call: TRBJ2-1
d_call: TRBD2
v_call: TRBV5-1
cdr3_aa: CASSLGTSDEQFF
cdr3_nt: TGCGCCAGCAGCTTGGGGACTAGTGATGAGCAGTTCTTC

clone_size: .
j_call: TRBJ1-1
d_call: TRBD1
v_call: TRBV19
cdr3_aa: CASSGTGGFSRYTEAFF
cdr3_nt: TGTGCCAGTAGCGGGACAGGGGGCTTCTCTCGGTACACTGAAGCTTTCTTT

clone_size: .
j_call: TRBJ1-2
d_call: TRBD1
v_call: TRBV3-1/TRBV3-2
cdr3_aa: CASSQGDRVTNYGYTF
cdr3_nt: TGTGCCAGCAGCCAAGGAGACAGGGTAACCAACTATGGCTACACCTTC

clone_size: .
j_call: TRBJ2-7
d_call: .
v_call: TRBV29-1
cdr3_aa: CSVAWASYEQYF
cdr3_nt: TGCAGCGTTGCCTGGGCCTCCTACGAGCAGTACTTC

clone_size: once
j_call: TRBJ2-7
d_call: .
v_call: TRBV5-1
cdr3_aa: CASSPSQGSYEQYF
cdr3_nt: TGCGCCAGCAGCCCGTCCCAGGGCTCCTACGAGCAGTACTTC

clone_size: .
j_call: TRBJ1-1
d_call: .
v_call: TRBV2
cdr3_aa: CASRRIPQDTEAFF
cdr3_nt: TGTGCCAGCAGGCGAATCCCCCAGGACACTGAAGCTTTCTTT

clone_size: .
j_call: TRBJ2-3
d_call: TRBD1
v_call: TRBV3-1/TRBV3-2
cdr3_aa: CASSQLGTGGTDTQYF
cdr3_nt: TGTGCCAGCAGCCAATTGGGGACAGGGGGCACAGATACGCAGTATTTT

clone_size: .
j_call: TRBJ2-5
d_call: .
v_call: TRBV14
cdr3_aa: CASSQGVETQYF
cdr3_nt: TGTGCCAGCAGCCAAGGCGTGGAGACCCAGTACTTC

clone_size: .
j_call: TRBJ2-7
d_call: TRBD2
v_call: TRBV19
cdr3_aa: CASSMGGGFYEQYF
cdr3_nt: TGTGCCAGTAGTATGGGCGGGGGGTTCTACGAGCAGTACTTC

clone_size: once
j_call: TRBJ1-2
d_call: .
v_call: TRBV28
cdr3_aa: CASWTDPYGYTF
cdr3_nt: TGTGCCAGCTGGACAGACCCCTATGGCTACACCTTC

clone_size: .
j_call: TRBJ2-1
d_call: .
v_call: TRBV5-6
cdr3_aa: CASSLNRDSYNEQFF
cdr3_nt: TGTGCCAGCAGCTTGAACAGGGACTCCTACAATGAGCAGTTCTTC

clone_size: .
j_call: TRBJ1-1
d_call: .
v_call: TRBV28
cdr3_aa: CASSFGPRNTEAFF
cdr3_nt: TGTGCCAGCAGTTTTGGGCCCCGAAACACTGAAGCTTTCTTT

clone_size: .
j_call: TRBJ1-2
d_call: TRBD1
v_call: TRBV19
cdr3_aa: CASRTTGLYGYTF
cdr3_nt: TGTGCCAGTAGGACGACAGGGCTCTATGGCTACACCTTC

clone_size: .
j_call: TRBJ1-3
d_call: TRBD1
v_call: TRBV9
cdr3_aa: CASSASGQGVRNTIYF
cdr3_nt: TGTGCCAGCAGCGCATCGGGACAGGGGGTTCGAAACACCATATATTTT

clone_size: .
j_call: TRBJ1-5
d_call: TRBD1
v_call: TRBV7-9
cdr3_aa: CASSNSKQGPYSNQPQHF
cdr3_nt: TGTGCCAGCAGCAACTCTAAACAGGGGCCTTATAGCAATCAGCCCCAGCATTTT

clone_size: once
j_call: TRBJ1-2
d_call: TRBD1
v_call: TRBV5-1
cdr3_aa: CASSAWDRERYTF
cdr3_nt: TGCGCCAGCAGCGCCTGGGACAGGGAGCGCTACACCTTC

clone_size: few
j_call: TRBJ1-6
d_call: TRBD1
v_call: TRBV30
cdr3_aa: CAWRGTGGSSPLHF
cdr3_nt: TGTGCCTGGAGGGGGACAGGGGGCTCTTCACCCCTCCACTTT

clone_size: .
j_call: TRBJ1-4
d_call: .
v_call: TRBV20-1
cdr3_aa: CSASLGPNEKLFF
cdr3_nt: TGCAGTGCTAGTCTTGGGCCGAATGAAAAACTGTTTTTT

clone_size: .
j_call: TRBJ2-4
d_call: TRBD2
v_call: TRBV2
cdr3_aa: CASSEQRGSIQYF
cdr3_nt: TGTGCCAGCAGTGAACAGCGGGGGAGCATTCAGTACTTC

clone_size: .
j_call: TRBJ2-7
d_call: TRBD1
v_call: TRBV7-9
cdr3_aa: CASSLDRGADEQYF
cdr3_nt: TGTGCCAGCAGCCTCGACAGGGGAGCTGACGAGCAGTACTTC

clone_size: .
j_call: TRBJ2-1
d_call: TRBD2
v_call: TRBV6-6
cdr3_aa: CASLGLEYNEQFF
cdr3_nt: TGTGCCAGCCTGGGACTAGAGTACAATGAGCAGTTCTTC

clone_size: .
j_call: TRBJ1-4
d_call: .
v_call: TRBV18
cdr3_aa: CASSPEVDSHEKLFF
cdr3_nt: TGTGCCAGCTCACCGGAAGTTGACTCTCATGAAAAACTGTTTTTT

clone_size: once
j_call: TRBJ2-3
d_call: TRBD2
v_call: TRBV9
cdr3_aa: CASSVGPAGEGDTQYF
cdr3_nt: TGTGCCAGCAGCGTAGGTCCAGCGGGAGAGGGAGATACGCAGTATTTT

clone_size: .
j_call: TRBJ1-1
d_call: TRBD1
v_call: TRBV5-6
cdr3_aa: CASSLLQGGTFF
cdr3_nt: TGTGCCAGCAGCTTGTTACAGGGGGGGACTTTCTTT

clone_size: .
j_call: TRBJ2-7
d_call: TRBD2
v_call: TRBV11-2
cdr3_aa: CASSPRLIAGPNYEQYF
cdr3_nt: TGTGCCAGCAGCCCTAGATTAATAGCGGGACCTAACTACGAGCAGTACTTC

clone_size: .
j_call: TRBJ1-5
d_call: TRBD1
v_call: TRBV15
cdr3_aa: CATSRADRVRNQPQHF
cdr3_nt: TGTGCCACCAGCAGAGCCGACAGGGTACGAAATCAGCCCCAGCATTTT

clone_size: .
j_call: TRBJ1-3
d_call: TRBD1
v_call: TRBV7-9
cdr3_aa: CASSPRTGVDTIYF
cdr3_nt: TGTGCCAGCAGCCCCCGGACAGGGGTGGACACCATATATTTT

clone_size: .
j_call: TRBJ2-5
d_call: TRBD1
v_call: TRBV24-1
cdr3_aa: CATSGTDRAKETQYF
cdr3_nt: TGTGCCACCAGTGGGACTGACAGGGCAAAAGAGACCCAGTACTTC

clone_size: .
j_call: TRBJ1-1
d_call: .
v_call: TRBV5-1
cdr3_aa: CASSAWGEVTNTEAFF
cdr3_nt: TGCGCCAGCTCTGCTTGGGGGGAGGTCACGAACACTGAAGCTTTCTTT

clone_size: .
j_call: TRBJ2-3
d_call: TRBD2
v_call: TRBV7-2
cdr3_aa: CASSPSFLAGGRPDTQYF
cdr3_nt: TGTGCCAGCAGCCCATCGTTTCTAGCGGGAGGGCGTCCGGATACGCAGTATTTT

clone_size: .
j_call: TRBJ1-3
d_call: .
v_call: TRBV7-9
cdr3_aa: CASSLALIGNTIYF
cdr3_nt: TGTGCCAGCAGCTTAGCGTTAATTGGAAACACCATATATTTT

clone_size: .
j_call: TRBJ1-6
d_call: .
v_call: TRBV27
cdr3_aa: CASRSGNRGLNNSPLHF
cdr3_nt: TGTGCCAGCAGGTCTGGGAATCGAGGGCTTAATAATTCACCCCTCCACTTT

clone_size: .
j_call: TRBJ2-2
d_call: TRBD2
v_call: TRBV11-1
cdr3_aa: CASSLAPLAGYTGELFF
cdr3_nt: TGTGCCAGCAGCTTAGCGCCTCTAGCGGGGTACACCGGGGAGCTGTTTTTT

clone_size: once
j_call: TRBJ1-1
d_call: TRBD1
v_call: TRBV5-1
cdr3_aa: CASSLGQGATFF
cdr3_nt: TGCGCCAGCAGCTTGGGACAGGGGGCAACTTTCTTT

clone_size: .
j_call: TRBJ2-3
d_call: TRBD1
v_call: TRBV4-1
cdr3_aa: CASSQSGTGAPSTDTQYF
cdr3_nt: TGCGCCAGCAGCCAGTCCGGGACAGGGGCCCCTAGCACAGATACGCAGTATTTT

clone_size: .
j_call: TRBJ2-1
d_call: .
v_call: TRBV7-2
cdr3_aa: CASSWERDNEQFF
cdr3_nt: TGTGCCAGCAGCTGGGAGCGGGACAATGAGCAGTTCTTC

clone_size: .
j_call: TRBJ2-3
d_call: .
v_call: TRBV5-1
cdr3_aa: CASSKAGLSTDTQYF
cdr3_nt: TGCGCCAGCAGCAAGGCGGGACTTAGCACAGATACGCAGTATTTT

clone_size: .
j_call: TRBJ1-5
d_call: .
v_call: TRBV11-2
cdr3_aa: CASSKGVTAGNQPQHF
cdr3_nt: TGTGCCAGCAGCAAAGGGGTGACAGCTGGGAATCAGCCCCAGCATTTT

clone_size: .
j_call: TRBJ1-1
d_call: .
v_call: TRBV28
cdr3_aa: CASSLGAEAFF
cdr3_nt: TGTGCCAGCAGTTTAGGAGCTGAAGCTTTCTTT

clone_size: few
j_call: TRBJ1-2
d_call: TRBD1
v_call: TRBV3-1/TRBV3-2
cdr3_aa: CASRSGTGGLLNYGYTF
cdr3_nt: TGTGCCAGCAGGTCCGGGACAGGGGGCCTTCTTAACTATGGCTACACCTTC

clone_size: .
j_call: TRBJ2-1
d_call: TRBD2
v_call: TRBV24-1
cdr3_aa: CATSDPGRGGHEQFF
cdr3_nt: TGTGCCACCAGTGACCCTGGGAGGGGAGGCCATGAGCAGTTCTTC

clone_size: .
j_call: TRBJ1-2
d_call: TRBD1
v_call: TRBV11-3
cdr3_aa: CASSFLTGTGGYGYTF
cdr3_nt: TGTGCCAGCAGCTTTTTAACAGGGACAGGAGGGTATGGCTACACCTTC

clone_size: .
j_call: TRBJ1-1
d_call: TRBD1
v_call: TRBV5-5
cdr3_aa: CASSPHPQGEYTEAFF
cdr3_nt: TGTGCCAGCAGCCCCCACCCGCAGGGGGAATACACTGAAGCTTTCTTT

clone_size: .
j_call: TRBJ1-1
d_call: TRBD1
v_call: TRBV11-2
cdr3_aa: CASSTGQGNEAFF
cdr3_nt: TGTGCCAGCAGCACTGGACAGGGCAATGAAGCTTTCTTT

clone_size: .
j_call: TRBJ2-3
d_call: TRBD2
v_call: TRBV10-3
cdr3_aa: CAISDLAGVTDTQYF
cdr3_nt: TGTGCCATCAGTGACCTAGCGGGGGTCACAGATACGCAGTATTTT

clone_size: .
j_call: TRBJ2-7
d_call: TRBD1
v_call: TRBV6-1
cdr3_aa: CASSVRQGSFSYEQYF
cdr3_nt: TGTGCCAGCAGTGTCCGACAGGGTTCCTTTTCCTACGAGCAGTACTTC